The 27 T cell receptor beta chains given below trace back to one sample, sequenced in a study of shared clonotypes between healthy human individuals. Produced via immunoSEQ multiplex PCR; TCRdb's table is partial and in-frame only. The repertoire holds roughly 2,500,000 clones, with under 95% as singletons. What was sequenced was naive CD4+ T cells from PBMCs. Subset meaning: CD45RA+ positively selected. Receptors were obtained from a man aged 18 to 30 in good health. Some clones in this sample may be carry-over from other donors' samples.

This chain links TRBV5-5 with TRBJ1-1, with D perhaps matching TRBD1 (6 bases). This CDR3 spans 15 amino acids. V lost 3 bases and J 2 bases, leaving 14 bases between the germline ends. Germline CDR1 SGHKS, CDR2 YYEKEE (reference sequence). In DNA form, the CDR3 reads TGTGCCAGCAGCTCCCTAGTGACAGGCAACACTGAAGCTTTCTTT. It translates to CASSSLVTGNTEAFF.

This chain connects TRBV4-1 to TRBJ2-1; 8 bases map to TRBD2. Unmatched junction bases numbered 10, after V lost 0 bases and J lost 6 bases. CDR3 length: 17 amino acids. CDR1 is MGHRA, CDR2 YSYEKL, per germline. In DNA form, the CDR3 reads TGCGCCAGCAGCCAAGAATCGGCAGCGGGAGTGGGCAATGAGCAGTTCTTC. Translated: CASSQESAAGVGNEQFF.

The J gene is TRBJ2-3, the V gene TRBV7-3; perhaps TRBD2 as D (6 bases). The CDR3 extends over 14 amino acids. Germline CDR1 reads SGHTA; CDR2 reads FQGTGA. Trimming shortened V by 5 bases and J by 2 bases, and 11 bases separated the two germline ends. CDR3 sequence: CASSPTSPTDTQYF. The CDR3 DNA reads TGTGCCAGCAGCCCAACTAGCCCCACAGATACGCAGTATTTT. The complete variable domain, with remaining parts taken from reference TRBV7-3 and TRBJ2-3, reads GAGVSQTPSNKVTEKGKYVELRCDPISGHTALYWYRQSLGQGPEFLIYFQGTGAADDSGLPNDRFFAVRPEGSVSTLKIQRTERGDSAVYLCASSPTSPTDTQYFGPGTRLTVL.

V usage is TRBV6-5 and J usage is TRBJ2-7; 7 bases are shared with TRBD1. CDR3 size: 13 residues. Germline assignment: CDR1 MNHEY and CDR2 SVGAGI. V was clipped by 8 bases and J by 4 bases; unmatched bases: 8. The CDR3 reads CASSTGTVYEQYF. In nucleotides, the CDR3 is TGTGCCAGCTCAACGGGGACAGTATACGAGCAGTACTTC.

In this sample, this clone turned up once. V gene TRBV5-4 combines with J gene TRBJ2-2, with 9 bases identical to TRBD2. Germline CDR1 SGHNT, CDR2 YYREEE (reference sequence). V was pared by 0 bases and J by 7 bases, with 7 bases of the junction left unmatched. The CDR3 is 16 residues long. Written as DNA, the CDR3 is TGTGCCAGCAGCTTGGTGGCGGGAGGGTTTGGCGGGGAGCTGTTTTTT. Protein product: CASSLVAGGFGGELFF. Combining the CDR3 with reference TRBV5-4 and TRBJ2-2 gives the whole variable domain ETGVTQSPTHLIKTRGQQVTLRCSSQSGHNTVSWYQQALGQGPQFIFQYYREEENGRGNFPPRFSGLQFPNYSSELNVNALELDDSALYLCASSLVAGGFGGELFFGEGSRLTVL.

This rearrangement joins TRBV5-3 to TRBJ2-1; D could derive from TRBD1 or TRBD2 (5 bases each). TRBV5-3 belongs to the ORF category, with a function that is uncertain. The CDR3 sequence is 19 residues long. Trimming took off 0 bases at V and 5 bases at J, with 24 bases between the two ends. The CDR3 region has the DNA TGTGCCAGAAGCTTGGCCCCGATTCTAAGGGACCGAGTTCACAATGAGCAGTTCTTC. Amino acid sequence: CARSLAPILRDRVHNEQFF.

The V call is TRBV29-1, the J call TRBJ2-7; 7 bases fit TRBD2. The germline CDR1 and CDR2 sequences are SQVTM and ANQGSEA. With 1 base clipped from V and 0 bases from J, the junction kept 3 bases outside the gene matches. The CDR3 is made up of 14 amino acids. The CDR3 nucleotides are TGCAGCGTTGAAGTCAGCGGGATCTCCTACGAGCAGTACTTC. It codes for CSVEVSGISYEQYF.

Comments on this clone: Other nucleotide sequences in the sample specify the same CDR3. V gene TRBV11-2 combines with J gene TRBJ2-7, with D uncertain. Trimming pared 1 base from V and 3 bases from J, leaving 7 bases between. The CDR3 is made up of 13 amino acids. The germline CDR1 and CDR2 sequences are SGHAT and FQNNGV. CDR3 sequence reads: CASSLGTDYEQYF. CDR3 DNA: TGTGCCAGCAGCTTAGGGACGGACTACGAGCAGTACTTC.

This chain uses TRBV6-6 with TRBJ1-2; TRBD1 might be the D (6 bases). Between the trimmed V and J ends, which lost 2 bases and 1 base, there was a span of 11 bases. This CDR3 spans 15 amino acids. Germline-derived CDR1 and CDR2 are MNHNY and SVGAGI (reference sequence). CDR3 nucleotides: TGTGCCAGCAGTTACCCGGACAGAGGTAACTATGGCTACACCTTC. Translated: CASSYPDRGNYGYTF.

This chain connects TRBV18 to TRBJ1-2; D gene ambiguous. This CDR3 contains 11 residues. With 8 bases removed from V and 13 bases from J, the gap between germline ends came to 17 bases. Germline V gene sequence: CDR1 KGHSH, CDR2 LQKENI. In DNA, the CDR3 is TGTGCCAGCCCCCCGTCGGGTTTCTTCACCTTC. Its translation: CASPPSGFFTF.

Comment on this clone: This sample also contains other DNA sequences that code for the same CDR3. This chain links TRBV15 with TRBJ2-3; D is undetermined. Germline V gene lookup returns CDR1 LNHNV and CDR2 YYDKDF (reference sequence). The V gene lost 1 base and the J gene lost 1 base, with 9 bases spanning the gap. The CDR3 totals 15 residues. CDR3 nucleotides: TGTGCCACCAGCAGAGGACGTCTTCGCACAGATACGCAGTATTTT. Translation: CATSRGRLRTDTQYF.

This chain links TRBV7-9 with TRBJ2-1; 10 bases line up with TRBD2. CDR1 and CDR2 (germline): SEHNR, FQNEAQ (reference sequence). The CDR3 totals 16 residues. V shed 7 bases and J 0 bases; nucleotides not matched to a gene: 6. CDR3 sequence: CASTTSGITSYNEQFF. The CDR3 DNA reads TGTGCCAGCACTACTAGCGGGATTACCTCCTACAATGAGCAGTTCTTC. The whole variable domain, filled in from reference TRBV7-9 and TRBJ2-1, reads DTGVSQNPRHKITKRGQNVTFRCDPISEHNRLYWYRQTLGQGPEFLTYFQNEAQLEKSRLLSDRFSAERPKGSFSTLEIQRTEQGDSAMYLCASTTSGITSYNEQFFGPGTRLTVL.

V usage is TRBV6-1 and J usage is TRBJ1-4; the match to TRBD1 covers 9 bases. Germline values: CDR1 MNHNS, CDR2 SASEGT. J gave up 7 bases and V 4 bases, and 4 bases lay outside the gene matches. This CDR3 has 14 amino acids. This chain's CDR3 is CASSGDRGFEKLFF. The DNA for the CDR3 is TGTGCCAGCAGTGGTGACAGGGGGTTTGAAAAACTGTTTTTT.

The chain uses TRBV5-4 and TRBJ1-4, with D unresolved. The CDR3 contains 15 residues. CDR1 and CDR2 (germline): SGHNT, YYREEE (reference sequence). Trimming took off 1 base at V and 8 bases at J, with 15 bases between the two ends. CDR3 in amino acids: CASSLKDPSREKLFF. CDR3 bases: TGTGCCAGCAGCTTGAAGGACCCCAGTCGGGAAAAACTGTTTTTT.

The chain couples TRBV6-1 to TRBJ1-1, with D hard to call. Germline V gene lookup returns CDR1 MNHNS and CDR2 SASEGT. The CDR3 loop spans 11 amino acids. The V end lost 0 bases, the J end lost 11 bases, and 7 bases lay between the germline ends. CDR3 loop: CASSEALAAFF. CDR3 DNA: TGTGCCAGCAGTGAAGCCTTGGCGGCTTTCTTT.

The chain has TRBV5-1 and TRBJ1-6, with 7 bases aligning to TRBD1. The CDR3 consists of 15 residues. V trimming: 2 bases; J trimming: 5 bases; junction bases outside the gene matches: 4. CDR1 is SGHRS and CDR2 is YFSETQ in the germline V gene. The CDR3 region has the DNA TGCGCCAGCAGCTTTACCGGGACAGATAATTCACCCCTCCACTTT. Amino acid sequence: CASSFTGTDNSPLHF. Together with reference TRBV5-1 and TRBJ1-6, the CDR3 gives the full variable domain: KAGVTQTPRYLIKTRGQQVTLSCSPISGHRSVSWYQQTPGQGLQFLFEYFSETQRNKGNFPGRFSGRQFSNSRSEMNVSTLELGDSALYLCASSFTGTDNSPLHFGNGTRLTVT.

The rearrangement uses TRBV5-4 and TRBJ2-7, with D uncertain. V shed 4 bases and J shed 4 bases, with 12 bases lying between them. CDR1 is SGHNT and CDR2 is YYREEE in the germline V gene (reference sequence). CDR3 length: 13 residues. The CDR3 reads CASSRITNYEQYF. The CDR3 coding sequence is TGTGCCAGCAGCCGAATCACAAATTACGAGCAGTACTTC.

In this sample, this clone turned up once. The chain joins TRBV6-5 to TRBJ1-1; D might be TRBD1 (5 bases). From germline, CDR1 is MNHEY and CDR2 SVGAGI. V lost 4 bases, J lost 5 bases, and 17 bases lay in between. This CDR3 has 15 amino acids. The CDR3 DNA reads as TGTGCCAGCAGTTCGGGGGGAGGGGCCCGAACTGAAGCTTTCTTT. Protein sequence: CASSSGGGARTEAFF.

This chain joins TRBV11-2 and TRBJ1-1; the D is unclear. This CDR3 comprises 14 residues. Trimming left V 0 bases short and J 1 base short, with 6 bases between. Germline V lookup: CDR1 SGHAT, CDR2 FQNNGV. The CDR3 sequence: CASSLETANTEAFF. The DNA for the CDR3 is TGTGCCAGCAGCTTAGAAACTGCGAACACTGAAGCTTTCTTT.

This chain links TRBV10-3 with TRBJ1-2; D unresolved. The CDR3 is 13 residues long. The germline V gene encodes CDR1 ENHRY and CDR2 SYGVKD. V gave up 1 base and J gave up 5 bases, with 8 bases separating them. The CDR3: CAISEYSIYGYTF. CDR3 sequence (DNA): TGTGCCATCAGTGAGTACAGCATTTATGGCTACACCTTC.

This chain's CDR3 is CASSDQQGPGTDTQYF. Written as DNA, the CDR3 is TGTGCCAGCAGCGACCAACAGGGGCCGGGCACAGATACGCAGTATTTT. The V gene is TRBV9, the J gene TRBJ2-3; 7 bases agree with TRBD1. CDR1 is SGDLS and CDR2 is YYNGEE in the germline V gene. V lost 3 bases to trimming and J lost 1 base; unmatched junction nucleotides: 8. This CDR3 is 16 amino acids long.

The chain couples TRBV5-1 to TRBJ2-7; TRBD1 or TRBD2 may be the D gene (5 bases each). V lost 5 bases and J 5 bases, leaving 11 bases between the germline ends. Germline lookup yields CDR1 SGHRS and CDR2 YFSETQ. The CDR3 spans 12 residues. The CDR3 here is CASRVGEHEQYF. Written as DNA, the CDR3 is TGCGCCAGCAGGGTGGGGGAGCACGAGCAGTACTTC.

The chain employs TRBV27 and TRBJ2-7; D tentatively reads TRBD1 or TRBD2 (5 bases each). This CDR3 is 13 amino acids long. CDR1 is MNHEY and CDR2 is SMNVEV in the germline V gene (reference sequence). V lost 10 bases to trimming and J lost 2 bases, with 15 bases between them. The CDR3 region has the DNA TGTGCCATAGGGCGGGTGGGGGCCTACGAGCAGTACTTC. Encoded protein: CAIGRVGAYEQYF.

About this clone itself: The sample has other DNA sequences that encode this CDR3 too. V usage is TRBV4-1 and J usage is TRBJ2-7; D gene unclear. From germline, CDR1 is MGHRA and CDR2 YSYEKL. V dropped 1 base and J dropped 1 base, with 8 bases sitting between them. The CDR3 contains 14 residues. The CDR3 protein is CASSQVGQSYEQYF. CDR3 DNA sequence: TGCGCCAGCAGCCAAGTTGGCCAGTCCTACGAGCAGTACTTC.

The chain is built from TRBV2 and TRBJ2-7; the D gene is possibly TRBD1 (6 bases). This CDR3 contains 12 residues. Germline lookup yields CDR1 SNHLY and CDR2 FYNNEI. V was pared by 10 bases and J by 6 bases, with 16 bases between. CDR3 bases: TGTGCCATAATATGGGACACCGGCGAGCAGTACTTC. Translated: CAIIWDTGEQYF.

The chain uses TRBV18 and TRBJ2-3; D may match TRBD1 or TRBD2 (5 bases each). The CDR3 has 16 residues. Trimming left V 0 bases short and J 4 bases short, with 14 bases between. Germline V gene lookup returns CDR1 KGHSH and CDR2 LQKENI. The CDR3, as DNA: TGTGCCAGCTCACCACCGGGACGCGGCCCCTCAGATACGCAGTATTTT. Protein product: CASSPPGRGPSDTQYF.

The genes are TRBV2 and TRBJ2-5; the D call may be TRBD1 or TRBD2 (5 bases each). The ends were cut back, 6 bases at V and 4 bases at J, with 12 bases in the middle. Germline values: CDR1 SNHLY, CDR2 FYNNEI. This CDR3 region has 13 residues. In DNA form, the CDR3 reads TGTGCCAGCAGGGGGACCCGGCGAGAGACCCAGTACTTC. Its translation: CASRGTRRETQYF. Full variable domain (outside the CDR3, taken from reference TRBV2 and TRBJ2-5): EPEVTQTPSHQVTQMGQEVILRCVPISNHLYFYWYRQILGQKVEFLVSFYNNEISEKSEIFDDQFSVERPDGSNFTLKIRSTKLEDSAMYFCASRGTRRETQYFGPGTRLLVL.